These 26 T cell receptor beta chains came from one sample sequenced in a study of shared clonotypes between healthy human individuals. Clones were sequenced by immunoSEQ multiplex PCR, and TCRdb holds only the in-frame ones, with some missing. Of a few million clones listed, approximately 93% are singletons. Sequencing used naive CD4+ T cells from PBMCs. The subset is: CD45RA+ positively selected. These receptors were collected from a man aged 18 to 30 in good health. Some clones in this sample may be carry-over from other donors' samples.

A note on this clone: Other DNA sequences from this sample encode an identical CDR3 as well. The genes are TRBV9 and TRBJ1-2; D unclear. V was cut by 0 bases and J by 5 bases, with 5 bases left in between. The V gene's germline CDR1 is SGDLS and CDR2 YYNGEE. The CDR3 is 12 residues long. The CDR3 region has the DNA TGTGCCAGCAGCGTAGCTAGTTATGGCTACACCTTC. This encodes CASSVASYGYTF.

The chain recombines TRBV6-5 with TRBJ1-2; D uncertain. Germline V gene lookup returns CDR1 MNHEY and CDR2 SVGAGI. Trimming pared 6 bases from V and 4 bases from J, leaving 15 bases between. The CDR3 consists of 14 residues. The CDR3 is CASRGGGSPYGYTF. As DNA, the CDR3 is TGTGCCAGCAGGGGAGGAGGGTCCCCCTATGGCTACACCTTC.

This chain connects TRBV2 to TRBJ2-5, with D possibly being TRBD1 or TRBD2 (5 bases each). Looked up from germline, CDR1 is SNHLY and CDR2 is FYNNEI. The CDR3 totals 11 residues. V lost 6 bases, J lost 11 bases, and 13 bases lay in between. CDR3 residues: CASRAETEQYF. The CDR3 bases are TGTGCCAGCAGAGCGGAGACAGAGCAGTACTTC.

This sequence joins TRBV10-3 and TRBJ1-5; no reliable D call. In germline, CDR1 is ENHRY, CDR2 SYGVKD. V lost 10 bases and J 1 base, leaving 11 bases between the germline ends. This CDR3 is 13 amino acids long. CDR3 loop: CATAAVSNQPQHF. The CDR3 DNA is TGTGCCACCGCGGCAGTAAGCAATCAGCCCCAGCATTTT.

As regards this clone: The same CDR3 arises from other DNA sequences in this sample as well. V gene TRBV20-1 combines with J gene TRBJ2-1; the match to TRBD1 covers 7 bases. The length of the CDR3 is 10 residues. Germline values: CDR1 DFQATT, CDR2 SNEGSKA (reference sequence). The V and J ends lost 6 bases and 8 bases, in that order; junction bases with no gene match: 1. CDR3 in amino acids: CSATGDEQFF. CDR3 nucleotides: TGCAGTGCCACAGGGGATGAGCAGTTCTTC.

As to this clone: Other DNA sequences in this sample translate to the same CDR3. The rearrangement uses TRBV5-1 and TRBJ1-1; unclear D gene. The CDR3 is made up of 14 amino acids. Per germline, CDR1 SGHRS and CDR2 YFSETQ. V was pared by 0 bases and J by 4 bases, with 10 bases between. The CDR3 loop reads CASSLVRVGTEAFF. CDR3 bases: TGCGCCAGCAGCTTGGTGAGGGTTGGCACTGAAGCTTTCTTT.

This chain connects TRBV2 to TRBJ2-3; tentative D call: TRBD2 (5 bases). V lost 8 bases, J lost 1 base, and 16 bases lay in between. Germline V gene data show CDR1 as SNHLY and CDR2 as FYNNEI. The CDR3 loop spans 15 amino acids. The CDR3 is CASGLAEGGTDTQYF. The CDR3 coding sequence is TGTGCCAGCGGCTTAGCAGAGGGAGGCACAGATACGCAGTATTTT.

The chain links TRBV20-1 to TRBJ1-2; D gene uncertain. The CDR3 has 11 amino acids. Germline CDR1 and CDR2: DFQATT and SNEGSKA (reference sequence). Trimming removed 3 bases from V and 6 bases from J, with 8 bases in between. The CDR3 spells CSARVGNGYTF. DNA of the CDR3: TGCAGTGCTAGGGTAGGGAATGGCTACACCTTC.

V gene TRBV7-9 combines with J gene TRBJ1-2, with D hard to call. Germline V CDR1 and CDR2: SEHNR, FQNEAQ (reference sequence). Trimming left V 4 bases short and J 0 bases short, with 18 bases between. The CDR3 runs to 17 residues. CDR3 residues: CASSSLGPRVTNYGYTF. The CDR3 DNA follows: TGTGCCAGCAGCTCCCTTGGGCCGCGTGTTACTAACTATGGCTACACCTTC.

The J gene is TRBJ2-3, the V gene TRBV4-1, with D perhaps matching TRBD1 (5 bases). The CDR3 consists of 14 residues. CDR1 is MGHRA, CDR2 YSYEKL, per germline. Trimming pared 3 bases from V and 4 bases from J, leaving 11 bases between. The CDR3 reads CASSHQQVSDTQYF. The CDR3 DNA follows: TGCGCCAGCAGCCATCAACAGGTTTCAGATACGCAGTATTTT.

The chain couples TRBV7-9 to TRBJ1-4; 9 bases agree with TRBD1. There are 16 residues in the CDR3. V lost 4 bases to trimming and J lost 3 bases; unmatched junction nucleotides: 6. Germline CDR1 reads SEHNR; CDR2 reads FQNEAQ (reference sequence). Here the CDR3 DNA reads TGTGCCAGCAGCTCAATCCGGGACAGGGCTAATGAAAAACTGTTTTTT. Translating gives CASSSIRDRANEKLFF.

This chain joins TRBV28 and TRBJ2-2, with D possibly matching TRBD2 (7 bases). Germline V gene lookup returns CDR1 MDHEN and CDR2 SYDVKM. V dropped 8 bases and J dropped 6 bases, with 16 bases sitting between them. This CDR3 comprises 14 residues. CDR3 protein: CASGLLGGAGELFF. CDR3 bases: TGTGCCAGCGGACTTTTAGGGGGGGCCGGGGAGCTGTTTTTT. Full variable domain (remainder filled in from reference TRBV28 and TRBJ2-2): DVKVTQSSRYLVKRTGEKVFLECVQDMDHENMFWYRQDPGLGLRLIYFSYDVKMKEKGDIPEGYSVSREKKERFSLILESASTNQTSMYLCASGLLGGAGELFFGEGSRLTVL.

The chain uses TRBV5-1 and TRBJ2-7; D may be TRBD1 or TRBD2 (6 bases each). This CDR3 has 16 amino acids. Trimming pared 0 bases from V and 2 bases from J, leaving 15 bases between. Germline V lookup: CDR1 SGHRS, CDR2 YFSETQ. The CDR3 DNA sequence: TGCGCCAGCAGCTTGGAGGATCCTCGGGGGCCCTACGAGCAGTACTTC. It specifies CASSLEDPRGPYEQYF.

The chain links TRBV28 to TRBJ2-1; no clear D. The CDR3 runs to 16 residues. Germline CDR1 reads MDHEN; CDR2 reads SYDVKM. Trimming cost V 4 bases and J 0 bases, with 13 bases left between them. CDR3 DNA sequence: TGTGCCAGCAGTTCCCGTACTATTCGCTCCTACAATGAGCAGTTCTTC. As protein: CASSSRTIRSYNEQFF.

The CDR3 DNA reads TGTGCCAGCAGCTTGATACCGGGACAGAGTATCTACGAGCAGTACTTC. It codes for CASSLIPGQSIYEQYF. The gene calls are TRBV11-2 and TRBJ2-7, with TRBD1 matching over 7 bases. Germline CDR1 SGHAT, CDR2 FQNNGV. This CDR3 is built from 16 residues. Trimming cost V 3 bases and J 3 bases; bases outside gene matches: 11.

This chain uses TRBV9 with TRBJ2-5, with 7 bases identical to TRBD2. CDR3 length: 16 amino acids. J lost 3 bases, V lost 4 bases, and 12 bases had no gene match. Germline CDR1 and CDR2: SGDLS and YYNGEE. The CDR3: CASSPPPGLIEETQYF. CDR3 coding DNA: TGTGCCAGCAGCCCGCCCCCGGGACTAATCGAAGAGACCCAGTACTTC. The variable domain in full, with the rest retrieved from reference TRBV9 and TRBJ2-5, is DSGVTQTPKHLITATGQRVTLRCSPRSGDLSVYWYQQSLDQGLQFLIQYYNGEERAKGNILERFSAQQFPDLHSELNLSSLELGDSALYFCASSPPPGLIEETQYFGPGTRLLVL.

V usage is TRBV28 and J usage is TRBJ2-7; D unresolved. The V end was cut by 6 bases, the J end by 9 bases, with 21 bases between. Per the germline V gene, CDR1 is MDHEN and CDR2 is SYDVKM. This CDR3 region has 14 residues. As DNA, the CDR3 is TGTGCCAGCAGCAAAGCTGTTGTATACAAAGTGCAGTACTTC. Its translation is CASSKAVVYKVQYF.

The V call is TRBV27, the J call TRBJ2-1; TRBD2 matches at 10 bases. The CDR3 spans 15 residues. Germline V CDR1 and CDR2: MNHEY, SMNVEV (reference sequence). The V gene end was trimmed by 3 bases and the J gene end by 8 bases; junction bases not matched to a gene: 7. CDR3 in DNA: TGTGCCAGCAGTTTCCCTCCCGGGACTAGCGATGAGCAGTTCTTC. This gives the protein CASSFPPGTSDEQFF.

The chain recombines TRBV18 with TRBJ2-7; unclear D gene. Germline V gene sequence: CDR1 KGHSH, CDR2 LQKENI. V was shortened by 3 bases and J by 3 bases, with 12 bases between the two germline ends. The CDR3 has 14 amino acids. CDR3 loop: CASSPLQESYEQYF. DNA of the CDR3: TGTGCCAGCTCACCCCTCCAAGAGAGCTACGAGCAGTACTTC.

The CDR3 DNA reads as TGTGCCAGCAGCTTAGCCAGGGACCCAAGGATAGATACGCAGTATTTT. This translates into CASSLARDPRIDTQYF. J is TRBJ2-3 and V is TRBV7-9, with D tentatively TRBD1 or TRBD2 (5 bases each). Germline CDR1 and CDR2: SEHNR and FQNEAQ (reference sequence). V gave up 0 bases and J gave up 5 bases, with 15 bases separating them. The CDR3 is 16 residues long.

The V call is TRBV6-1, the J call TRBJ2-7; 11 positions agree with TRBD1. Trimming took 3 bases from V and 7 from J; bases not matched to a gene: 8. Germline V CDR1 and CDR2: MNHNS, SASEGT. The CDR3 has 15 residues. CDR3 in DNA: TGTGCCAGCAGTGATTACATGGGGACAGGGGGAGAGCAGTACTTC. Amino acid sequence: CASSDYMGTGGEQYF.

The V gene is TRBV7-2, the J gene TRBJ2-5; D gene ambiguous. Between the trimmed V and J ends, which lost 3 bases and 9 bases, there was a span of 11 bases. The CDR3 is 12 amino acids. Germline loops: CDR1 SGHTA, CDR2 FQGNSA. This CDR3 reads CASSFNAAAQYF. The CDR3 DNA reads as TGTGCCAGCAGCTTCAACGCGGCCGCCCAGTACTTC.

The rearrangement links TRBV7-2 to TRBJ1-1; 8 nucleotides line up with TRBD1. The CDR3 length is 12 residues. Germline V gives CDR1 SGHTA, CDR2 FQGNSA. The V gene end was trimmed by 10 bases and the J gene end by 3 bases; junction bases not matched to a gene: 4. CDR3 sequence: CANGQGHTEAFF. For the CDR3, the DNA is TGTGCCAACGGACAGGGCCACACTGAAGCTTTCTTT.

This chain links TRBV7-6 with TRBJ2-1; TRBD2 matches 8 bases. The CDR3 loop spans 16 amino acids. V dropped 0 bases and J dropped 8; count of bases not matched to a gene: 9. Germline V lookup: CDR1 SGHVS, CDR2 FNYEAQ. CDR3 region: CASSLAMGGRIYEQFF. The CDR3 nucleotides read TGTGCCAGCAGCTTAGCAATGGGCGGGAGGATTTATGAGCAGTTCTTC.

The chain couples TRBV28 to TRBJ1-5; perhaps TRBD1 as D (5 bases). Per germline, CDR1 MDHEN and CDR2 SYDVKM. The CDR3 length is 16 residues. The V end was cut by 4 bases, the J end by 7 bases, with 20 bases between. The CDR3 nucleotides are TGTGCCAGCAGTTCCCCTTTGGGACGAACAGAACAGCCCCAGCATTTT. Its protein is CASSSPLGRTEQPQHF. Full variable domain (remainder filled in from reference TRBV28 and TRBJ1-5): DVKVTQSSRYLVKRTGEKVFLECVQDMDHENMFWYRQDPGLGLRLIYFSYDVKMKEKGDIPEGYSVSREKKERFSLILESASTNQTSMYLCASSSPLGRTEQPQHFGDGTRLSIL.

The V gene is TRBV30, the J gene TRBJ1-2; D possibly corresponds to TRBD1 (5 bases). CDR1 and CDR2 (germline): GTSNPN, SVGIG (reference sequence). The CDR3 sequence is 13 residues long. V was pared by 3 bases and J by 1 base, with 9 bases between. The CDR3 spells CAWREGFNYGYTF. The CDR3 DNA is TGTGCCTGGAGAGAGGGGTTTAACTATGGCTACACCTTC.